This TCR beta chain emerged from a study of blood T cells in healthy people across ages. For the study at large: Through template switching, about one barcoded beta molecule was captured per two T cells, as measured in model experiments.

A second PCR, run for roughly 7 to 12 cycles, used a sample-barcoded 5' primer plus a J-beta primer mix. There were at least 2.5 million CDR3-containing paired-end reads obtained from each sample. TCRdb ran MiXCR on the 5' RACE reads and lists one entry per CDR3 protein. The table shows around 900,000 distinct CDR3 sequences, with 29% occurring only once. The germline V and J ends were trimmed by 7 bases and 0 bases, with 19 bases remaining between them. Germline CDR1 and CDR2: MNHEY and SVGEGT. The CDR3 is made up of 17 amino acids. Researchers report isolating at least 6 million PBMCs per sample. This clonotype turned up a few times.

The sequenced sample was blood. The V and J genes are TRBV6-2 or TRBV6-3 and TRBJ1-5, with D perhaps matching TRBD1 (6 bases). This TCR was recovered from an elderly woman in good health. CDR3 sequence: CASKNLRDTNSNQPQHF. CDR3 nucleotide sequence: TGTGCCAGCAAGAACCTCCGGGACACTAATAGCAATCAGCCCCAGCATTTT.